The T cell receptor (beta chain) described here comes from a study of PD-1 blockade in classical Hodgkin lymphoma. General study results and limits: Complete responders entered with baseline diversity on par with newly diagnosed patients, the results showed. Some patients started nivolumab under 1 year after ASCT, and they were excluded. A reduction in baseline TCR diversity was reportedly seen in newly diagnosed patients relative to healthy donors.

Brentuximab vedotin exposure varied, and every patient relapsed after autologous stem cell transplantation. This CDR3 is 16 amino acids long. In germline, CDR1 is SNHLY, CDR2 FYNNEI. The V and J ends lost 3 bases and 3 bases, in that order; junction bases with no gene match: 8. Regarding this clone: Its antigen is unknown.

Produced via immunoSEQ multiplex PCR; TCRdb's table is partial and in-frame only. Of some 150,000 clones in the sample, less than 80% were seen once. The receptor comes from a human donor with classical Hodgkin lymphoma. Sample: peripheral blood mononuclear cells (PBMCs), taken before the second cycle of nivolumab. This rearrangement joins TRBV2 to TRBJ2-1; TRBD1 agrees at 7 bases. The CDR3 loop reads CASSDPTGWGYNEQFF. In DNA, the CDR3 is TGTGCCAGCAGTGATCCGACAGGGTGGGGCTACAATGAGCAGTTCTTC.